The rows below give T cell receptor beta chains drawn from one sample of a study of CD8 T cells in Susac syndrome. TCRdb redid the calling of the immunoSEQ multiplex PCR reads with MiXCR, one entry per CDR3 protein. The sample consists of approximately 210,000 distinct CDR3 sequences, approximately 94% of them appearing once. Sequenced input: CD4+ T cells from PBMCs. The receptors shown here come from a human donor with Susac syndrome. Both conserved end residues are part of each CDR3. D genes are given only for firm matches. Only part of the rows carry a size: once, few, many, or a class if the clone is expanded.

D | J | length | size | V | CDR3 | DNA
NA | TRBJ2-3 | 15 | once | TRBV5-4 | CASRTSSTSTDTQYF | TGTGCCAGCAGGACCTCTTCGACTAGCACAGATACGCAGTATTTT
NA | TRBJ2-2 | 15 | NA | TRBV20-1 | CSAPNGDANTGELFF | TGCAGTGCTCCCAACGGGGATGCGAACACCGGGGAGCTGTTTTTT
NA | TRBJ1-2 | 17 | NA | TRBV20-1 | CSAPLVQDSNERYGYTF | TGCAGTGCTCCCCTGGTCCAAGACAGTAACGAGCGCTATGGCTACACCTTC
NA | TRBJ2-2 | 17 | once | TRBV5-1 | CASSGGGSLLNTGELFF | TGCGCCAGCAGCGGCGGCGGATCCCTATTGAACACCGGGGAGCTGTTTTTT
NA | TRBJ1-2 | 11 | NA | TRBV19 | CASSMRHGYTF | TGTGCCAGTAGTATGAGGCATGGCTACACCTTC
TRBD1 | TRBJ1-5 | 15 | NA | TRBV4-3 | CASSQETGNGEPQHF | TGCGCCAGCAGCCAAGAGACAGGGAATGGTGAGCCCCAGCATTTT
NA | TRBJ2-5 | 13 | NA | TRBV27 | CASSFTGQETQYF | TGTGCCAGCAGTTTTACAGGACAAGAGACCCAGTACTTC
NA | TRBJ2-7 | 15 | once | TRBV5-1 | CASSASGTESYEQYF | TGCGCCAGCAGCGCGTCCGGGACGGAGTCCTACGAGCAGTACTTC
TRBD1 | TRBJ2-5 | 16 | NA | TRBV12-3/TRBV12-4 | CASTALRTGFQETQYF | TGTGCCAGCACCGCTCTAAGGACAGGCTTTCAAGAGACCCAGTACTTC
NA | TRBJ2-7 | 15 | few | TRBV15 | CATSRALVGSYEQYF | TGTGCCACCAGCAGAGCCTTAGTGGGGAGCTACGAGCAGTACTTC
TRBD1 | TRBJ2-1 | 18 | NA | TRBV5-6 | CASSLRRMDRVVGNEQFF | TGTGCCAGCAGCTTGAGGCGAATGGACAGGGTAGTGGGCAATGAGCAGTTCTTC
TRBD1 | TRBJ1-1 | 15 | NA | TRBV27 | CASTNAGGLSTEAFF | TGTGCCAGCACGAACGCAGGGGGCTTGAGCACTGAAGCTTTCTTT
NA | TRBJ2-7 | 12 | NA | TRBV2 | CASTLGTTEQYF | TGTGCCAGCACCCTTGGCACAACCGAGCAGTACTTC
NA | TRBJ1-3 | 15 | NA | TRBV14 | CASSQVPTDGNTIYF | TGTGCCAGCAGCCAAGTCCCGACTGATGGAAACACCATATATTTT
NA | TRBJ2-2 | 15 | NA | TRBV11-2 | CASSLGARNAGELFF | TGTGCCAGCAGCTTGGGGGCGCGGAATGCCGGGGAGCTGTTTTTT
NA | TRBJ2-7 | 13 | NA | TRBV7-2 | CASSLPGPYEQYF | TGTGCCAGCAGCTTGCCGGGGCCCTACGAGCAGTACTTC
NA | TRBJ1-5 | 15 | NA | TRBV12-3/TRBV12-4 | CASSLAIDSNQPQHF | TGTGCCAGCAGTTTGGCGATAGATAGCAATCAGCCCCAGCATTTT
NA | TRBJ1-2 | 16 | NA | TRBV4-3 | CASSQDGGGAGYGYTF | TGCGCCAGCAGCCAAGATGGGGGGGGCGCGGGCTATGGCTACACCTTC
NA | TRBJ1-5 | 15 | NA | TRBV20-1 | CSARPPPDSNQPQHF | TGCAGTGCTCGACCCCCACCGGATAGCAATCAGCCCCAGCATTTT
NA | TRBJ2-3 | 16 | NA | TRBV10-3 | CAISESRGQDPDTQYF | TGTGCCATCAGTGAGTCGAGAGGCCAGGACCCAGATACGCAGTATTTT
NA | TRBJ2-7 | 19 | NA | TRBV4-1 | CASSLPNLGSGTVPYEQYF | TGCGCCAGCAGCCTCCCTAATCTCGGCTCCGGGACGGTACCCTACGAGCAGTACTTC
TRBD1 | TRBJ1-6 | 14 | NA | TRBV6-6 | CASSSTGVDSPLHF | TGTGCCAGCAGTTCGACAGGGGTTGATTCACCCCTCCACTTT
NA | TRBJ2-7 | 15 | NA | TRBV3-1 | CASSQGLANTYEQYF | TGTGCCAGCAGCCAAGGGCTAGCGAACACCTACGAGCAGTACTTC
NA | TRBJ1-1 | 15 | NA | TRBV4-3 | CASSQALALNTEAFF | TGCGCCAGCAGCCAAGCTCTGGCCTTGAACACTGAAGCTTTCTTT
NA | TRBJ2-5 | 14 | once | TRBV11-1 | CASSSDSAMETQYF | TGTGCCAGCAGCTCCGACTCGGCGATGGAGACCCAGTACTTC
NA | TRBJ2-6 | 17 | NA | TRBV7-9 | CASSLGQEYSGANVLTF | TGTGCCAGCAGCTTAGGACAGGAGTACTCTGGGGCCAACGTCCTGACTTTC
NA | TRBJ2-7 | 13 | NA | TRBV18 | CASSPEDFYEQYF | TGTGCCAGCTCACCTGAGGATTTCTACGAGCAGTACTTC
NA | TRBJ2-7 | 12 | NA | TRBV30 | CAWSGQSYEQYF | TGTGCCTGGAGTGGTCAGAGTTACGAGCAGTACTTC
NA | TRBJ2-5 | 13 | NA | TRBV7-9 | CASSEMVGETQYF | TGTGCCAGCAGCGAGATGGTGGGGGAGACCCAGTACTTC
NA | TRBJ2-5 | 16 | NA | TRBV9 | CASSVGSGVSQETQYF | TGTGCCAGCAGCGTAGGGTCGGGGGTTTCCCAAGAGACCCAGTACTTC
NA | TRBJ1-2 | 12 | NA | TRBV10-2 | CASTGTWGGYTF | TGCGCCAGCACCGGGACTTGGGGTGGCTACACCTTC
NA | TRBJ2-7 | 13 | few | TRBV30 | CAWSVQRPYEQYF | TGTGCCTGGAGTGTGCAGCGACCCTACGAGCAGTACTTC
NA | TRBJ1-5 | 13 | NA | TRBV6-2/TRBV6-3 | CASSLDINQLQHF | TGTGCCAGCAGTCTGGACATCAATCAGCTCCAGCATTTT